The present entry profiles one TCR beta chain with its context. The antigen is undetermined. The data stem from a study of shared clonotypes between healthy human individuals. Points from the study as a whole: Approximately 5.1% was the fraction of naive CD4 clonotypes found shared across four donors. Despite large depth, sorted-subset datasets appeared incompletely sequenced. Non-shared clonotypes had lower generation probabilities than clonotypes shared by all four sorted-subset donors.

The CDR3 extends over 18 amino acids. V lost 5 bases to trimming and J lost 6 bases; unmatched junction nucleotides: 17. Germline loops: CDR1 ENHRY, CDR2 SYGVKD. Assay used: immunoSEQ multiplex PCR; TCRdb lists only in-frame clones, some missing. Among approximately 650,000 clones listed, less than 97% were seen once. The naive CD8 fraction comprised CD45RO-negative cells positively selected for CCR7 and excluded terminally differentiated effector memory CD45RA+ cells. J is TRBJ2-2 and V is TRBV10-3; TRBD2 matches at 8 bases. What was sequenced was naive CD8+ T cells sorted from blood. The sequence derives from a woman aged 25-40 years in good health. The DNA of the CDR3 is TGTGCCATCAGTCCGACCTCAGGGACTAGGGCAATCTCCGGGGAGCTGTTTTTT. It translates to CAISPTSGTRAISGELFF.